The rows below give T cell receptor beta chains drawn from one sample of a study of blood T cell repertoires in COVID-19. The protocol was immunoSEQ multiplex PCR, while the TCRdb copy is restricted to in-frame clones and leaves out a portion. Among about 400,000 clones listed, 89% were seen once. Material: PBMCs or T cells enriched from blood (not recorded which). These receptors were collected from a woman younger than 45 who had recovered from COVID-19. CDR3s include the opening cysteine and the closing phenylalanine or tryptophan. A D gene is named only where the DNA matches it firmly. A row's size may be missing; if present it is once, few, many or a size class.

j_call clone_size v_call d_call cdr3_aa cdr3_nt
TRBJ2-3 NA TRBV11-2 TRBD2 CASSFGGDTDTQYF TGTGCCAGCAGCTTCGGGGGGGACACAGATACGCAGTATTTT
TRBJ1-1 NA TRBV28 NA CASSPETVNTEAFF TGTGCCAGCAGTCCAGAGACAGTGAACACTGAAGCTTTCTTT
TRBJ1-2 once TRBV3-1/TRBV3-2 NA CASSQGIRDFYGYTF TGTGCCAGCAGCCAAGGTATTCGGGACTTCTATGGCTACACCTTC
TRBJ1-1 NA TRBV6-5 TRBD1 CASSRQGADTEAFF TGTGCCAGCAGCCGACAGGGGGCGGACACTGAAGCTTTCTTT
TRBJ1-2 NA TRBV12-3/TRBV12-4 TRBD1 CASSNRGDGYTF TGTGCCAGCAGTAACAGGGGAGATGGCTACACCTTC
TRBJ2-7 once TRBV4-2 NA CASSLVSPSYEQYF TGTGCCAGCAGCCTAGTAAGTCCATCCTACGAGCAGTACTTC
TRBJ2-7 NA TRBV19 TRBD1 CASSAPSGTGGTEQYF TGTGCCAGTAGTGCGCCTTCCGGGACAGGGGGCACCGAGCAGTACTTC
TRBJ2-7 NA TRBV5-1 NA CASSLGGNSYEQYF TGCGCCAGCAGCTTGGGAGGGAACTCCTACGAGCAGTACTTC
TRBJ1-4 NA TRBV19 NA CASTNRVSTNEKLFF TGTGCCAGTACCAACAGGGTTTCAACTAATGAAAAACTGTTTTTT
TRBJ2-1 NA TRBV10-3 TRBD2 CAISDSGGPDEQFF TGTGCCATCAGTGATTCGGGGGGGCCTGATGAGCAGTTCTTC